This entry describes one T cell receptor (beta chain). Followed longitudinally, the Seattle patients had been enrolled during active infection. The sample is drawn from a study of blood T cell repertoires in COVID-19. Looked up from germline, CDR1 is SGHDT and CDR2 is YYEEEE. The CDR3 consists of 15 residues. The J segment lost 1 base and the V segment lost 4 bases, leaving 5 bases of the junction unmatched. Original handling: It was from reference gene primer amplification that nucleated cell counts were estimated. Some clones are missing from TCRdb's copy, which holds only in-frame ones; the method was immunoSEQ multiplex PCR. The DNA was the basis for D and trimming; V, J and clone size are from that table. The profile shows around 180,000 clones, roughly 84% of them singletons.

This chain connects TRBV5-6 to TRBJ2-5, with TRBD1 matching 9 bases. This TCR was recovered from an elderly man with COVID-19, enrolled during active disease. The sample taken for sequencing was peripheral blood. The CDR3 coding sequence is TGTGCCAGCAGCCGTTGGGACAGGGTCCAAGAGACCCAGTACTTC. Residues: CASSRWDRVQETQYF.